Following are 23 T cell receptor beta chains from one sample sequenced in a study of T-cell memory formation after mild COVID-19. Via MiXCR, TCRdb re-called the 5' RACE reads, giving one row per CDR3 protein. Of more than 80,000 distinct CDR3 sequences in the sample, about 17% were seen once. The sample consisted of PBMCs or a T cell subset sorted from them (not recorded which). The origin of the receptors is an adult woman who had mild COVID-19 (a few samples of this study predate the infection). Cell type and time point are not known.

V is TRBV3-1 and J is TRBJ2-3; 14 positions match TRBD2. Germline CDR1 and CDR2: LGHDT and YNNKEL (reference sequence). The CDR3 sequence is 21 residues long. Unmatched junction bases numbered 16, after V lost 4 bases and J lost 1 base. CDR3 region: CASSRLSGTSGRKEGTDTQYF. DNA of the CDR3: TGTGCCAGCAGCCGGTTGAGCGGGACTAGCGGGAGAAAGGAGGGCACAGATACGCAGTATTTT.

In nucleotides, the CDR3 is TGCAGTGCCGAGAGAGAGAGGGGGTCCTATAATTCACCCCTCCACTTT. Protein: CSAERERGSYNSPLHF. The chain is built from TRBV20-1 and TRBJ1-6, with D possibly matching TRBD1 (6 bases). Germline V gene data show CDR1 as DFQATT and CDR2 as SNEGSKA (reference sequence). Trimming left V 6 bases short and J 1 base short, with 16 bases between. The CDR3 is made up of 16 amino acids.

CDR3 nucleotide sequence: TGCGCCAGCAGCCGTGGGACCGATCCCTACGAGCAGTACTTC. Translated, it gives CASSRGTDPYEQYF. The chain is built from TRBV5-1 and TRBJ2-7; D tentatively reads TRBD1 or TRBD2 (5 bases each). The CDR3 totals 14 residues. CDR1 and CDR2 (germline): SGHRS, YFSETQ. Trimming took 4 bases from V and 2 from J, leaving 13 bases between them. Together with reference TRBV5-1 and TRBJ2-7, the CDR3 gives the full variable domain: KAGVTQTPRYLIKTRGQQVTLSCSPISGHRSVSWYQQTPGQGLQFLFEYFSETQRNKGNFPGRFSGRQFSNSRSEMNVSTLELGDSALYLCASSRGTDPYEQYFGPGTRLTVT.

The chain links TRBV4-1 to TRBJ2-2; TRBD2 agrees at 8 bases. There are 18 residues in the CDR3. Trimming cost V 4 bases and J 0 bases; bases outside gene matches: 10. Germline values: CDR1 MGHRA, CDR2 YSYEKL. CDR3 in DNA: TGCGCCAGCAGCCCTCCGACCATAGCGGGGACGAACACCGGGGAGCTGTTTTTT. It encodes CASSPPTIAGTNTGELFF.

The rearrangement uses TRBV29-1 and TRBJ2-7, with D perhaps being TRBD1 or TRBD2 (5 bases each). This CDR3 spans 12 amino acids. The ends were cut back, 6 bases at V and 4 bases at J, with 13 bases in the middle. Germline V gives CDR1 SQVTM, CDR2 ANQGSEA. The CDR3 protein is CSVRDRGYEQYF. The DNA of the CDR3 is TGCAGCGTGAGGGACCGAGGATACGAGCAGTACTTC.

The chain uses TRBV5-1 and TRBJ2-5, with a tentative D call TRBD1 (6 bases). V lost 0 bases and J lost 5, with 14 bases in between. CDR1 SGHRS and CDR2 YFSETQ come from the germline V gene. CDR3 size: 15 residues. This chain's CDR3 is CASSLAGTPLETQYF. The DNA of the CDR3 is TGCGCCAGCAGCTTGGCAGGGACACCCTTGGAGACCCAGTACTTC.

The chain couples TRBV24-1 to TRBJ2-1, with 10 bases aligning to TRBD2. Trimming took 0 bases from V and 10 from J; bases not matched to a gene: 5. CDR1 KGHDR and CDR2 SFDVKD come from the germline V gene. The CDR3 is 15 residues long. The CDR3 DNA is TGTGCCACCAGTGATTTGCCGAGACTAGCGGGCGAGCAGTTCTTC. Its protein product is CATSDLPRLAGEQFF.

The chain employs TRBV24-1 and TRBJ2-3; D call uncertain. The CDR3 spans 15 residues. Trimming took off 4 bases at V and 0 bases at J, with 10 bases between the two ends. CDR1 and CDR2 (germline): KGHDR, SFDVKD. The CDR3 protein is CATSEKTSSTDTQYF. The CDR3, as DNA: TGTGCCACCAGTGAAAAAACATCTAGCACAGATACGCAGTATTTT.

The chain has TRBV7-3 and TRBJ2-5; 11 bases line up with TRBD2. The CDR3 is 15 amino acids. After removal of 5 bases from V and 4 bases from J, the junction contained 6 bases not matched to a gene. From germline, CDR1 is SGHTA and CDR2 FQGTGA. CDR3 coding DNA: TGTGCCAGCAGCCTAGCGGGAGGCCCAGGAGAGACCCAGTACTTC. This codes for CASSLAGGPGETQYF.

The rearrangement joins TRBV4-1 to TRBJ2-5; D remains ambiguous. The CDR3 has 13 amino acids. V was shortened by 3 bases and J by 1 base, with 6 bases between the two germline ends. CDR1 and CDR2 from the germline V gene are MGHRA and YSYEKL. The CDR3 is CASSQVGQETQYF. DNA of the CDR3: TGCGCCAGCAGCCAGGTCGGCCAAGAGACCCAGTACTTC.

This clonotype came up once. The V call is TRBV10-2, the J call TRBJ1-1; D possibly corresponds to TRBD1 (5 bases). The CDR3 runs 13 residues. Germline loops: CDR1 WSHSY, CDR2 SAAADI. The V end lost 5 bases, the J end lost 7 bases, and 14 bases lay between the germline ends. The CDR3 here is CASSHGGTDEAFF. The CDR3 nucleotides are TGCGCCAGCAGTCATGGAGGGACTGATGAAGCTTTCTTT.

V gene TRBV24-1 combines with J gene TRBJ2-3; TRBD1 matches at 8 bases. Germline values: CDR1 KGHDR, CDR2 SFDVKD. Trimming at V came to 3 bases and at J to 4 bases, leaving 8 bases not matched to a gene. CDR3 length: 16 residues. The CDR3, as DNA: TGTGCCACCAGTGATCACGCAGGGGGCGCAGCAGATACGCAGTATTTT. Protein: CATSDHAGGAADTQYF.

The genes are TRBV6-1 and TRBJ2-2; D not certain. The CDR3 sequence is 15 residues long. V was cut by 2 bases and J by 7 bases, with 14 bases left in between. Germline V gene lookup returns CDR1 MNHNS and CDR2 SASEGT. The CDR3 DNA reads as TGTGCCAGCAGTGAACGACCAGGTTCTGTCGGGGAGCTGTTTTTT. Encoded protein: CASSERPGSVGELFF.

This clonotype showed up just a few times. V gene TRBV27 combines with J gene TRBJ2-2, with 11 bases lining up with TRBD2. V gave up 7 bases and J gave up 6 bases; unmatched junction bases: 16. The CDR3 runs 18 residues. From germline, CDR1 is MNHEY and CDR2 SMNVEV (reference sequence). CDR3: CASNDAGLAALGAGELFF. For the CDR3, the DNA is TGTGCCAGCAACGACGCGGGACTAGCGGCCCTTGGGGCCGGGGAGCTGTTTTTT.

This clonotype was seen at least ten times. This chain links TRBV7-8 with TRBJ2-2, with D perhaps matching TRBD1 (6 bases). V gave up 0 bases and J gave up 7 bases, with 12 bases separating them. Germline-derived CDR1 and CDR2 are SGHVS and FQNEAQ. The CDR3 loop spans 15 amino acids. The chain's CDR3 is CASSLAQGWGGELFF. The CDR3 nucleotides read TGTGCCAGCAGCTTAGCCCAGGGGTGGGGCGGGGAGCTGTTTTTT.

The chain uses TRBV6-1 and TRBJ2-7; tentative D call: TRBD2 (5 bases). This CDR3 comprises 13 residues. The V end was cut by 7 bases, the J end by 5 bases, with 15 bases between. Germline V lookup: CDR1 MNHNS, CDR2 SASEGT. CDR3 in amino acids: CASTPGAGDEQYF. The CDR3 region has the DNA TGTGCCAGCACCCCGGGCGCCGGGGACGAGCAGTACTTC.

This clonotype was observed a few times. This chain joins TRBV12-3 or TRBV12-4 and TRBJ1-5; D is unclear. The CDR3 totals 11 residues. The V gene lost 1 base and the J gene lost 10 bases, with 5 bases spanning the gap. The CDR3 protein is CASSLGGPQHF. The CDR3 region has the DNA TGTGCCAGCAGTTTAGGGGGACCCCAGCATTTT.

The chain joins TRBV3-1 to TRBJ1-5; 7 nucleotides line up with TRBD1. V trimming: 0 bases; J trimming: 5 bases; junction bases outside the gene matches: 7. This CDR3 is built from 16 residues. Germline CDR1 and CDR2: LGHDT and YNNKEL (reference sequence). This CDR3 reads CASSQDRAGGDQPQHF. Here the CDR3 DNA reads TGTGCCAGCAGCCAAGATCGGGCAGGGGGTGATCAGCCCCAGCATTTT. The full variable domain, rest sourced from reference TRBV3-1 and TRBJ1-5, is DTAVSQTPKYLVTQMGNDKSIKCEQNLGHDTMYWYKQDSKKFLKIMFSYNNKELIINETVPNRFSPKSPDKAHLNLHINSLELGDSAVYFCASSQDRAGGDQPQHFGDGTRLSIL.

This clonotype was counted a few times. This chain links TRBV12-5 with TRBJ2-1; TRBD2 might be the D (5 bases). There are 12 residues in the CDR3. Trimming left V 6 bases short and J 5 bases short, with 8 bases between. The germline V gene encodes CDR1 LGHNT and CDR2 FRNRAP. The CDR3 reads CASGGVNNEQFF. In DNA, the CDR3 is TGTGCTAGTGGGGGAGTCAACAATGAGCAGTTCTTC.

This sequence joins TRBV6-2 or TRBV6-3 and TRBJ2-7; 7 nucleotides align to TRBD1. The CDR3 runs to 13 residues. Germline CDR1 reads MNHEY; CDR2 reads SVGEGT. Trimming removed 6 bases from V and 6 bases from J; junction bases left unmatched: 8. CDR3 DNA sequence: TGTGCCAGCAGGCCCGACAGGGCGGGCGAGCAGTACTTC. This encodes CASRPDRAGEQYF.

This clonotype was picked up a small number of times. The chain joins TRBV7-6 to TRBJ1-2; possible D gene TRBD1, 6 bases. Germline assignment: CDR1 SGHVS and CDR2 FNYEAQ. The CDR3 covers 12 residues. V was shortened by 5 bases and J by 6 bases, with 10 bases between the two germline ends. This CDR3 is CASSRGGNGYTF. CDR3 sequence (DNA): TGTGCCAGCAGCCGAGGGGGAAATGGCTACACCTTC.

The chain is built from TRBV4-1 and TRBJ2-3, with D perhaps TRBD1 (5 bases). Germline V gene lookup returns CDR1 MGHRA and CDR2 YSYEKL. The CDR3 totals 15 residues. V was pared by 0 bases and J by 2 bases, with 9 bases between. CDR3: CASSQDRGLTDTQYF. In nucleotides, the CDR3 is TGCGCCAGCAGCCAAGATAGGGGTCTCACAGATACGCAGTATTTT.

In its sample, this clonotype was seen a few times. V and J are TRBV6-4 and TRBJ1-5, with D maybe TRBD1 (6 bases). Trimming pared 0 bases from V and 5 bases from J, leaving 20 bases between. CDR1 and CDR2 (germline): MRHNA, SNTAGT. The CDR3 extends over 18 amino acids. Here the CDR3 DNA reads TGTGCCAGCAGTGACTCCAACAGGGACCACCGGGGCTATCAGCCCCAGCATTTT. Its translation is CASSDSNRDHRGYQPQHF.